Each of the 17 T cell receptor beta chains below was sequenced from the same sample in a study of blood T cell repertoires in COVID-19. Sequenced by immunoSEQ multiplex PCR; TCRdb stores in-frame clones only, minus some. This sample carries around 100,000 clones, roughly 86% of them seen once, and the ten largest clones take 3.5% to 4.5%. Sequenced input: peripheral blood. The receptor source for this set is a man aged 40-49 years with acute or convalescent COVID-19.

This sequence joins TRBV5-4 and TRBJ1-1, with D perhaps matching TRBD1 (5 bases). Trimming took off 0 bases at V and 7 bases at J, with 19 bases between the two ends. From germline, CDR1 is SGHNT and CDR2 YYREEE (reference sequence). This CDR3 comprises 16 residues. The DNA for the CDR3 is TGTGCCAGCAGCTTGGACTTTCAGGGTCCGCCGGGTGAAGCTTTCTTT. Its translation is CASSLDFQGPPGEAFF.

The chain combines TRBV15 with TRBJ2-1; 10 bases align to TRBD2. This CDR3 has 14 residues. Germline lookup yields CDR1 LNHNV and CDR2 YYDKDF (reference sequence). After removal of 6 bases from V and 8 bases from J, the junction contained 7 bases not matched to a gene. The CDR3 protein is CATRPGLASDEQFF. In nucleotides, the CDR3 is TGTGCCACCAGGCCGGGACTAGCGTCAGATGAGCAGTTCTTC.

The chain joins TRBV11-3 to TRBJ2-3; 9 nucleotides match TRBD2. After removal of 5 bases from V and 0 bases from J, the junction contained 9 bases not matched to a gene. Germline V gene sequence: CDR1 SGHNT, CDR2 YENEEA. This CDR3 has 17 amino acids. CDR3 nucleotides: TGTGCCAGCAGCCCAAGAAATAGCGGGAGTAGCACAGATACGCAGTATTTT. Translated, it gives CASSPRNSGSSTDTQYF.

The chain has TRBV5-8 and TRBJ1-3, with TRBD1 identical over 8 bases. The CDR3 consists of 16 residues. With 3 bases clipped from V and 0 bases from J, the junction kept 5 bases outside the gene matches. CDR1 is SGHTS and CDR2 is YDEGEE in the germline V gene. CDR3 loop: CASSSRTGPSGNTIYF. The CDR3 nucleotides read TGTGCCAGCAGCTCCCGGACAGGGCCCTCTGGAAACACCATATATTTT.

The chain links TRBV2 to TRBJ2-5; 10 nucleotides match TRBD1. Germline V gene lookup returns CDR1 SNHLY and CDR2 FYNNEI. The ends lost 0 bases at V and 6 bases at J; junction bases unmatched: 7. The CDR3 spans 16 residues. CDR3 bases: TGTGCCAGCAGTGAAGCGATGACAGGGGGCGCAAAGACCCAGTACTTC. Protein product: CASSEAMTGGAKTQYF.

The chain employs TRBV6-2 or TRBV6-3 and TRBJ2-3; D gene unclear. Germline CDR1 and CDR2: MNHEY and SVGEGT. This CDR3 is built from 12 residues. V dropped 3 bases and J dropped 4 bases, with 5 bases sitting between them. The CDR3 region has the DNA TGTGCCAGCAGTTATGCGGCAGATACGCAGTATTTT. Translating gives CASSYAADTQYF.

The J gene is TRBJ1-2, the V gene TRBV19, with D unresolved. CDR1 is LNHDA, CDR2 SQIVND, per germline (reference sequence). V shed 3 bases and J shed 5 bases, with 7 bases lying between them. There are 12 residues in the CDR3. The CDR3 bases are TGTGCCAGTAGTATGTCCAGATATGGCTACACCTTC. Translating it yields CASSMSRYGYTF.

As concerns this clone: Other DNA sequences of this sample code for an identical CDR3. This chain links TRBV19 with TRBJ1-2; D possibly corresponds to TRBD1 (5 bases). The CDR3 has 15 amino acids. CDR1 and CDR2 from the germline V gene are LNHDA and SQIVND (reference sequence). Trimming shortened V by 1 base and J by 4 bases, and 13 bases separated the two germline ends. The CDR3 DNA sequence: TGTGCCAGTAGTATAGGGCAGGGCGAAGGCTATGGCTACACCTTC. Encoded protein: CASSIGQGEGYGYTF.

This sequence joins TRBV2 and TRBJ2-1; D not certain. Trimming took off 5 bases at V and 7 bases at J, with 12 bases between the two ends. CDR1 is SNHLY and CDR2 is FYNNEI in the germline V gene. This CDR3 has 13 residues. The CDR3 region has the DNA TGTGCCAGCAGTTCTTCCCTAGTGAATGAGCAGTTCTTC. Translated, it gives CASSSSLVNEQFF.

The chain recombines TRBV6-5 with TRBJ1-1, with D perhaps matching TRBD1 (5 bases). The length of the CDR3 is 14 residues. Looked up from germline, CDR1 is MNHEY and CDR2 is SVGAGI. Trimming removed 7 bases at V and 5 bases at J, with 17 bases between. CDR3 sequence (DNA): TGTGCCAGCACCTTCGCGCGGGGGATGACTGAAGCTTTCTTT. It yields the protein CASTFARGMTEAFF.

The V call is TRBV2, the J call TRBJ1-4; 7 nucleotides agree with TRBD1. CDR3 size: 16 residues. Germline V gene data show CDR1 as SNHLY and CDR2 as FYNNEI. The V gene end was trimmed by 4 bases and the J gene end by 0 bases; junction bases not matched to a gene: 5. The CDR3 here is CASSVRGVPTNEKLFF. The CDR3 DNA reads TGTGCCAGCAGTGTCAGGGGGGTTCCAACTAATGAAAAACTGTTTTTT. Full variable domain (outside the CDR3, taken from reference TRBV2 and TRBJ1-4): EPEVTQTPSHQVTQMGQEVILRCVPISNHLYFYWYRQILGQKVEFLVSFYNNEISEKSEIFDDQFSVERPDGSNFTLKIRSTKLEDSAMYFCASSVRGVPTNEKLFFGSGTQLSVL.

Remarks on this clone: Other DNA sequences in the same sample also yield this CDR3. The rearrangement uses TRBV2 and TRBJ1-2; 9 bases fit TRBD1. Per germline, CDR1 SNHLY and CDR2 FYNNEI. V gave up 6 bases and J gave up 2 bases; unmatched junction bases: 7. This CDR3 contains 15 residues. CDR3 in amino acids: CASRPDRGANYGYTF. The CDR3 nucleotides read TGTGCCAGCAGACCCGACAGGGGGGCCAACTATGGCTACACCTTC.

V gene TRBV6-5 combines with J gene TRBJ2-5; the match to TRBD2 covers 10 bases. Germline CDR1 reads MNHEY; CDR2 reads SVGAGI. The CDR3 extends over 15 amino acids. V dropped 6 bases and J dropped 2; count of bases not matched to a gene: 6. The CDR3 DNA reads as TGTGCCAGCAGAAGACTAGCGGGTATTCAAGAGACCCAGTACTTC. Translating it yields CASRRLAGIQETQYF.

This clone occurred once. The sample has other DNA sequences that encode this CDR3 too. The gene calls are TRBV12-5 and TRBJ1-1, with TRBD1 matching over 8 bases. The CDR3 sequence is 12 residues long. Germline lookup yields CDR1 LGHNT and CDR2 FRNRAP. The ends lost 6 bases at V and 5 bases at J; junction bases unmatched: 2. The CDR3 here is CASGRGLTEAFF. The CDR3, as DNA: TGTGCTAGTGGCAGGGGGCTTACTGAAGCTTTCTTT.

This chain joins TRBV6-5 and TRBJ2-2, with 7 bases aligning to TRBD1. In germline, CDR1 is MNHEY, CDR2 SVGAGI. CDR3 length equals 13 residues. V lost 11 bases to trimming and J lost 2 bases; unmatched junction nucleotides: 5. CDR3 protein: CAADRTNTGELFF. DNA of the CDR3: TGTGCCGCGGACAGGACTAACACCGGGGAGCTGTTTTTT.

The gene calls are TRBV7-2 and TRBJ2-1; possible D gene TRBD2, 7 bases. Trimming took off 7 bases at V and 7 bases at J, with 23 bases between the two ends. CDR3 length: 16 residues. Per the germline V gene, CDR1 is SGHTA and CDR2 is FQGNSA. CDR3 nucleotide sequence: TGTGCCAGCACCTCTATTCGACGGGGGGCGGGGAATGAGCAGTTCTTC. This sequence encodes CASTSIRRGAGNEQFF.

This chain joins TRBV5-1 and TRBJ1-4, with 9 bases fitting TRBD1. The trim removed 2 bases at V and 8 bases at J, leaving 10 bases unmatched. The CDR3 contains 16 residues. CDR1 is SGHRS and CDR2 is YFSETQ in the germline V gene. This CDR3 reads CASSFDTGGAQEKLFF. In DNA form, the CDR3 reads TGCGCCAGCAGCTTCGACACAGGGGGCGCTCAGGAAAAACTGTTTTTT.